This TCR beta chain was sequenced during a study of blood T cell repertoires in COVID-19 (dated by TCRdb to 2018 to 2021). For context, the study as a whole: Collaborator samples came from the United States, Italy and Spain and covered acute and convalescent phases of COVID-19. The material from the prospective study consisted of cDNA or gDNA derived from T cells, B-cell-depleted T cells, or PBMCs. Subjects who had been exposed to COVID-19, were actively infected with it, or had recovered from it provided the deeply sampled blood TCRbeta repertoires that made up the dataset. The repertoires were released in a freely available public database meant as a resource for research on the immune response to SARS-CoV-2. The samples were drawn from two sources: the first 160 participants of the ongoing ImmuneRACE study, and 1,000 to 1,500 subjects contributed by 6 global collaborators. Sample metadata almost always included a de-identified subject ID, COVID-19 status, age in years and sex. HLA class I and class II types, where available, came from metadata supplied by the sample provider rather than from assay-based typing.

V loses 5 bases, J loses 5 bases, and the germline ends lie 9 bases apart. Including cysteine and phenylalanine, the CDR3 has 13 amino acids. Solely the CDR3 DNA is kept, with 39 bases framed from the first base. The collaborating institutions used their own protocols to collect whole blood in K2EDTA tubes. Collaborator samples were shipped for TCRbeta analysis as frozen whole blood, isolated PBMCs, or DNA extracted from either sample type. With regard to this clone: Its specific antigen is unknown. Base qualities were left out, and no much larger clone turns up one base away.

Summary of the overall study and its limitations: The amount of clinical and demographic metadata varied by source and participant and was provided uncurated.

The immunoSEQ Assay, a bias-controlled multiplex PCR, was used to amplify TCRbeta CDR3 regions from genomic DNA. On the study's bioinformatics: The number of nucleated cells in each sample was estimated by amplification of reference gene primers within the assay. Sequence reads were collapsed and filtered to measure the absolute abundance of every unique TCRbeta CDR3 rearrangement. For each sample, productive Simpson clonality was calculated as the square root of Simpson's diversity index over productive rearrangements. TCRdb re-hosts the immuneACCESS table, in-frame sequences only. Its copies lack some clones; in the studies checked, an unresolved V gene accounts for under half of them, and the cause for the rest is not known. That table supplies the V and J calls and clone size; D and trimming were determined from the DNA. In all, the sample holds approximately 220,000 clones, and approximately 78% of those were seen once. The ten largest make up 10% of the sample.

This TCR derives from a woman older than 75 with acute or convalescent COVID-19. This chain is built from TRBV12-3 or TRBV12-4 and TRBJ2-2; a confident D gene designation cannot be given. The sequenced sample was peripheral blood. The DNA is TGTGCCAGCAGTCCCTTCGGGACCGGGGAGCTGTTTTTT. Translated, this is CASSPFGTGELFF.